At least ten counts were recorded for the clone carrying this T cell receptor beta chain. Its antigen is unknown. A second PCR of 7 to 11 cycles used a sample-barcoded 5' primer and a J-beta primer mix. TCRdb reprocessed the 5' RACE reads via MiXCR and lists one record per CDR3 protein. The table shows around 900,000 distinct CDR3 sequences, with around 26% occurring only once. This entry comes from a study of blood T cells in healthy people across ages. General study findings and limits: TCR beta diversity, measured per million T cells, fell in a roughly linear way with age. The study regarded diversity estimates from one million T cells as underestimates.

The TCR sequence derives from a woman older than 75 in good health. Material for sequencing was blood.

Here the CDR3 DNA reads TGTGCCAGCAGGGTCCAGGGAACTAGCACAGATACGCAGTATTTT. This gives the protein CASRVQGTSTDTQYF. This chain connects TRBV12-3 or TRBV12-4 to TRBJ2-3; the D gene is possibly TRBD1 (5 bases). Trimming removed 6 bases at V and 0 bases at J, with 13 bases between. This CDR3 has 15 residues.